The present T cell receptor beta chain was sequenced within a study of T cell responses to AZD1222 COVID-19 vaccine. Study results and limitations: Researchers report vaccine-associated CD4 TCRs spanning spike, with dominance at 160-218 and 743-854. The donor group comprised mostly white British people and more females; the analysis possibly underestimated clonal diversity. The breadth and depth of Spike-specific TCRs increased once two AZD1222 doses had been given. Unmutated variant regions are reportedly targeted by nearly half of spike-specific TCRs.

In regard to this clone: Its antigen is unknown.

Assay used: immunoSEQ multiplex PCR; TCRdb lists only in-frame clones, some missing. This table holds about 90,000 clones, 88% found once. J lost 5 bases, V lost 2 bases, and 3 bases had no gene match. This CDR3 spans 14 amino acids. Germline V gene data show CDR1 as MDHEN and CDR2 as SYDVKM. Sequencing was performed on peripheral blood, taken 28 days after the second AZD1222 dose. This TCR was recovered from an adult who received the AZD1222 COVID-19 vaccine. The rearrangement links TRBV28 to TRBJ1-5; 7 bases match TRBD1. The CDR3 reads CASSLDRVYQPQHF. The CDR3 DNA sequence: TGTGCCAGCAGTTTAGACAGGGTCTATCAGCCCCAGCATTTT. Based on the CDR3 plus reference TRBV28 and TRBJ1-5, the full variable domain is DVKVTQSSRYLVKRTGEKVFLECVQDMDHENMFWYRQDPGLGLRLIYFSYDVKMKEKGDIPEGYSVSREKKERFSLILESASTNQTSMYLCASSLDRVYQPQHFGDGTRLSIL.